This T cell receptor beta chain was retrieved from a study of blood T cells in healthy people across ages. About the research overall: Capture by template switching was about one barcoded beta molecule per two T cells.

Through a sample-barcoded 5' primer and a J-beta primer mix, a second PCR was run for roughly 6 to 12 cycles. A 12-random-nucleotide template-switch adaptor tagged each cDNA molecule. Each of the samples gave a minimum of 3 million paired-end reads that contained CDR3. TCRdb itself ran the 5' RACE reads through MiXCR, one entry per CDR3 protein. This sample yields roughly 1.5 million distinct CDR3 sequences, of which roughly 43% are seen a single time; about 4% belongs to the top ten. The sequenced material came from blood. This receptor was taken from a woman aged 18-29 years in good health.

CDR3 nucleotide sequence: TGCGCCAGCAGCACAGGACAGGGTTTTGAGCAGTTCTTC. Its translation: CASSTGQGFEQFF. The gene calls are TRBV4-1 and TRBJ2-1; TRBD1 matches at 8 bases. J lost 9 bases, V lost 5 bases, and 6 bases had no gene match. This CDR3 is 13 amino acids long. Germline V gives CDR1 MGHRA, CDR2 YSYEKL.